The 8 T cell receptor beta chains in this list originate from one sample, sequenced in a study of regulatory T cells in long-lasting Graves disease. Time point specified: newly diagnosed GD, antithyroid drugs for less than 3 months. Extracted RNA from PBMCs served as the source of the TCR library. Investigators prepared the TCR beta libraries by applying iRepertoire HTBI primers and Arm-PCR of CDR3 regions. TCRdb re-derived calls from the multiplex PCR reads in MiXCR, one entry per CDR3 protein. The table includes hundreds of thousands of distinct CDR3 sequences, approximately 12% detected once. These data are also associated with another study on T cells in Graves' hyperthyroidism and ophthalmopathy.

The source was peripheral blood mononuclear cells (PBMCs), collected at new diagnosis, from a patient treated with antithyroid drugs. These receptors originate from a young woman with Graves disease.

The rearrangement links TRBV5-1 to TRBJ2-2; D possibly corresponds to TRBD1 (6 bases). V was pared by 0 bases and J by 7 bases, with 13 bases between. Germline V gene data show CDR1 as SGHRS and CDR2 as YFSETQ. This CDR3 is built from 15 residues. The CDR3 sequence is CASSLGRTGIGELFF. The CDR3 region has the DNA TGCGCCAGCAGCTTGGGCAGAACAGGGATCGGGGAGCTGTTTTTT.

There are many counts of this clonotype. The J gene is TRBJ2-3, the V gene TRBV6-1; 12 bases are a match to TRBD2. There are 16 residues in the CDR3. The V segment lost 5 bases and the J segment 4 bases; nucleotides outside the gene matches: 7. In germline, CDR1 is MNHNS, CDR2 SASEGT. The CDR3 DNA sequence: TGTGCCAGCAGTACAGGACTAGCGGGGTCACCAGATACGCAGTATTTT. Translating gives CASSTGLAGSPDTQYF.

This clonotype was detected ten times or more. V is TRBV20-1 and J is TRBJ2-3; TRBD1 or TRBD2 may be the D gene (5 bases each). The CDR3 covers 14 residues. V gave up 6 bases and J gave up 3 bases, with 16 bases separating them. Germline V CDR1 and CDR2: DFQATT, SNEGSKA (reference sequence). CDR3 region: CSANPGGKTDTQYF. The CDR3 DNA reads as TGCAGTGCGAACCCTGGGGGTAAGACAGATACGCAGTATTTT.

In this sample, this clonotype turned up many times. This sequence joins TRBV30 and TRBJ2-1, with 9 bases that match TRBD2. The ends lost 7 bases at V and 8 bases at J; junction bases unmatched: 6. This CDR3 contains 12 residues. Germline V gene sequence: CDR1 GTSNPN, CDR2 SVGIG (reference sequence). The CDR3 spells CAFRTSAHEQFF. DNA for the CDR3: TGTGCCTTCCGGACTAGCGCACATGAGCAGTTCTTC.

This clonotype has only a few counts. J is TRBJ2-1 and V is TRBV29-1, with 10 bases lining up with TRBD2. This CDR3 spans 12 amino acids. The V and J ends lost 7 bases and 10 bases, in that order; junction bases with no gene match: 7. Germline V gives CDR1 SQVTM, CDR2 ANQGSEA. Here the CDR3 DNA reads TGCAGCGGCGCTAGCGGGAGAGAGGAGCAGTTCTTC. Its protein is CSGASGREEQFF.

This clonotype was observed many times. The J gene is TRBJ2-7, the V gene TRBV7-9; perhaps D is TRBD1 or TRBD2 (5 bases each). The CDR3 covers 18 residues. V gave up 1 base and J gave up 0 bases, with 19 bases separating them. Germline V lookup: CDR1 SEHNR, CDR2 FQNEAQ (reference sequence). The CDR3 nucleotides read TGTGCCAGCAGCTTAGTTCTGTTAAGGGACCTCAGCTCCTACGAGCAGTACTTC. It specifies CASSLVLLRDLSSYEQYF.

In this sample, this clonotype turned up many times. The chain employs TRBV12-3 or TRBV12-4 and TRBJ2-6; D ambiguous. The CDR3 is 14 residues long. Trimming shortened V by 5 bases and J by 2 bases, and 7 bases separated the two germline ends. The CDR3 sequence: CASSITTGANVLTF. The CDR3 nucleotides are TGTGCCAGCAGTATAACCACTGGGGCCAACGTCCTGACTTTC.

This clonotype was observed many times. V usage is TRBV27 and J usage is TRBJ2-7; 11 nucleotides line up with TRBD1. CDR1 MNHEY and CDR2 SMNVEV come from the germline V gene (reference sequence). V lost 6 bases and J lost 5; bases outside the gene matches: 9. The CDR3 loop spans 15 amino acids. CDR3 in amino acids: CASSPGTGGFNEQYF. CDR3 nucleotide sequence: TGTGCCAGCAGCCCAGGGACAGGGGGGTTCAACGAGCAGTACTTC.